Sequencing of this T cell receptor (beta chain) was carried out in a study of T cells after yellow fever vaccination. Template switching with 5'RACE generated the TCR cDNA and added a universal primer site and UMIs. One entry per CDR3 protein results from TCRdb running MiXCR on the 5' RACE reads. The sample carries under 350,000 distinct CDR3 sequences, approximately 4% recorded once. Broader study findings: Post-booster samples contained most primary-vaccination clones (approximately 96% CD4, about 90% CD8).

Concerning this clonotype: Its antigen is unidentified.

This clonotype was sampled from a man aged 18 to 30 who received the YFV17D yellow fever vaccine. Specimen: PBMCs, collected 5 days after the yellow fever booster vaccination.

The CDR3 reads CASNQPGHGADEQFF. The CDR3 bases are TGTGCCAGCAACCAACCGGGACATGGGGCCGATGAGCAGTTCTTC. The rearrangement joins TRBV6-1 to TRBJ2-1; D possibly corresponds to TRBD1 (6 bases). Germline values: CDR1 MNHNS, CDR2 SASEGT. The V gene lost 7 bases and the J gene lost 8 bases, with 21 bases spanning the gap. The CDR3 runs 15 residues.